The sequence of this TCR beta chain was determined in a study of blood T cell repertoires in COVID-19. Turning to the study itself: COVID-19 samples from acute and convalescent phases originated in the United States, Italy and Spain. Sources were T cells, B-cell-depleted T cells, or PBMCs; the material itself was cDNA or gDNA.

Enrolled during active infection, Seattle patients were then followed longitudinally. The CDR3 sequence is 16 residues long. V dropped 5 bases and J dropped 4; count of bases not matched to a gene: 7. Germline CDR1 reads SEHNR; CDR2 reads FQNEAQ (reference sequence). In the original analysis: Amplification with reference gene primers provided the estimates of nucleated cell counts. The repertoire was sequenced with immunoSEQ multiplex PCR; TCRdb's copy has only in-frame clones and lacks some. The V and J calls and clone size come from that table; D and trimming were worked out from the DNA. The table includes 200,000 to 250,000 clones, 85% to 90% detected once.

The sequenced material came from peripheral blood. The V and J genes are TRBV7-9 and TRBJ2-2, with 10 bases lining up with TRBD2. This clonotype was sampled from a man younger than 40 with COVID-19, enrolled during active disease. DNA for the CDR3: TGTGCCAGCAGCCGACGCGGGACTAGCGTCACCGGGGAGCTGTTTTTT. Its translation is CASSRRGTSVTGELFF.